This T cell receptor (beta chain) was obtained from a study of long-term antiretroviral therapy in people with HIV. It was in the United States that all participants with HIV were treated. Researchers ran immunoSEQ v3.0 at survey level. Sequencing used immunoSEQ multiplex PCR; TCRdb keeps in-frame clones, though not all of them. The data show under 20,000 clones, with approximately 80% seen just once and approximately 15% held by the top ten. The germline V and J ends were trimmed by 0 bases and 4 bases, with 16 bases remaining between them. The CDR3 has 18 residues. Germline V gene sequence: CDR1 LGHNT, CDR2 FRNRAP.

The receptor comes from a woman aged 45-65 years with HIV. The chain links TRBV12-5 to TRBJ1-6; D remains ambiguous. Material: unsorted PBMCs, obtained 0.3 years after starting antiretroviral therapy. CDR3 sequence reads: CASGLVRPDEPYNSPLHF. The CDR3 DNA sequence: TGTGCTAGTGGTTTGGTACGGCCCGACGAACCTTATAATTCACCCCTCCACTTT.